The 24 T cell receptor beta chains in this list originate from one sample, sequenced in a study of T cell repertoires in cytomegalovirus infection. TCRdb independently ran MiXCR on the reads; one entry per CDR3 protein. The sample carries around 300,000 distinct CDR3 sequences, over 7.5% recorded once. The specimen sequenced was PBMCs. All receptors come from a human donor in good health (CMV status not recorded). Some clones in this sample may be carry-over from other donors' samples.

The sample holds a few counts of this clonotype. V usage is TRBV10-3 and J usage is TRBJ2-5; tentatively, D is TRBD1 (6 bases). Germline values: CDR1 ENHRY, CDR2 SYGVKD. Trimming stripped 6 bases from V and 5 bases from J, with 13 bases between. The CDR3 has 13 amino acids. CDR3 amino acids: CAISGQLGETQYF. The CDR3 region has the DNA TGTGCCATCAGCGGACAGTTGGGGGAGACCCAGTACTTC.

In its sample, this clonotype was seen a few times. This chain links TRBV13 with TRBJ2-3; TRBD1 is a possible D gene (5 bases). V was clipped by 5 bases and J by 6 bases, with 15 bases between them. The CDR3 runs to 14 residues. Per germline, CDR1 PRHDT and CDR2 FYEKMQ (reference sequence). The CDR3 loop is CASSPNPGPDTQYF. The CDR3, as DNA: TGTGCCAGCAGCCCAAATCCAGGGCCGGATACGCAGTATTTT.

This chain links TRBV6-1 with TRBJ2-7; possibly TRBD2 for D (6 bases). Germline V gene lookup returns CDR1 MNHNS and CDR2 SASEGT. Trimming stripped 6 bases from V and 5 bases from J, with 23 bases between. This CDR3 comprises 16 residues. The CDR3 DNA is TGTGCCAGCAGCGGATTGACTAGTATAACCCGAGACGAGCAGTACTTC. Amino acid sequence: CASSGLTSITRDEQYF.

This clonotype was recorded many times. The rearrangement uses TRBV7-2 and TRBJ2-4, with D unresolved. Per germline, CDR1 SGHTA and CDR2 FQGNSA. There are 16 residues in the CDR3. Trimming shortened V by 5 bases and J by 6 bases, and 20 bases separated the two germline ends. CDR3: CASSPYPDLRLNIQYF. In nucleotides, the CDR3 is TGTGCCAGCAGCCCATACCCGGACCTCCGTCTAAACATTCAGTACTTC.

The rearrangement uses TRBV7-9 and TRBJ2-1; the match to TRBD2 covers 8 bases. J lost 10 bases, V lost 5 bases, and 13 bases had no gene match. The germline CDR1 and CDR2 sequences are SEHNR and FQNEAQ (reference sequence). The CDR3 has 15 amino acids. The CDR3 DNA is TGTGCCAGCAGCGCACGACTAGCGAGAATAGGAGAGCAGTTCTTC. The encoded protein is CASSARLARIGEQFF. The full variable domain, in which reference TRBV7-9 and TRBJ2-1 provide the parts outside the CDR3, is DTGVSQNPRHKITKRGQNVTFRCDPISEHNRLYWYRQTLGQGPEFLTYFQNEAQLEKSRLLSDRFSAERPKGSFSTLEIQRTEQGDSAMYLCASSARLARIGEQFFGPGTRLTVL.

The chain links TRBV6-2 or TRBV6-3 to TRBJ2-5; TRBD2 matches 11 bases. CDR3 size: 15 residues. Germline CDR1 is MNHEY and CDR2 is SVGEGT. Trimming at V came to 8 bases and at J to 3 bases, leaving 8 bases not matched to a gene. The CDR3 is CASSTSGSVEETQYF. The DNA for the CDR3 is TGTGCCAGCTCAACTAGCGGGAGTGTTGAAGAGACCCAGTACTTC.

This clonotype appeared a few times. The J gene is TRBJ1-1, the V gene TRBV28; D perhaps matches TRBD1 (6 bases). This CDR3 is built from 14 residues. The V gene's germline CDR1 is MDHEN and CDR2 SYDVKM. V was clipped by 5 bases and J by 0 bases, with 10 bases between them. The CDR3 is CASSANRVNTEAFF. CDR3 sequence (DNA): TGTGCCAGCAGTGCAAACAGGGTGAACACTGAAGCTTTCTTT.

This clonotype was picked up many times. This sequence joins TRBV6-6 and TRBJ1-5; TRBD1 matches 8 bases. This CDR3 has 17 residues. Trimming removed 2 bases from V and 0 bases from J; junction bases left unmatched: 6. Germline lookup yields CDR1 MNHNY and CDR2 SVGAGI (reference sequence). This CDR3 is CASSYRTGRNSNQPQHF. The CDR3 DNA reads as TGTGCCAGCAGTTACCGGACAGGGAGGAATAGCAATCAGCCCCAGCATTTT.

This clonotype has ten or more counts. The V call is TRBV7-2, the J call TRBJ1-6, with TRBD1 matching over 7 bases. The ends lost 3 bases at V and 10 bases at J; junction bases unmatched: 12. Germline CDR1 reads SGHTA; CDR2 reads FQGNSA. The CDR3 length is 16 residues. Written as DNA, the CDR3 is TGTGCCAGCAGCTTGGGGCCGCCAGGGGGAGGATCACCCCTCCACTTT. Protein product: CASSLGPPGGGSPLHF.

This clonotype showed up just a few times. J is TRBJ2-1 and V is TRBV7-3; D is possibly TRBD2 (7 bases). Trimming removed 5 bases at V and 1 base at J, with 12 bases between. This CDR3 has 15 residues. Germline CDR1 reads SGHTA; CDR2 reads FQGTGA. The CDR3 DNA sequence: TGTGCCAGCAGCGCGCGGGGGCCTTCCTACAATGAGCAGTTCTTC. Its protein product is CASSARGPSYNEQFF.

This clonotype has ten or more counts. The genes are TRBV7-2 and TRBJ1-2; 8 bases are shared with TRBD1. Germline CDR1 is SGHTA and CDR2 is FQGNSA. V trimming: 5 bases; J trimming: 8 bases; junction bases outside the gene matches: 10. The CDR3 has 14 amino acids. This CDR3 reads CASSPDRGVGGYTF. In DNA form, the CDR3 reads TGTGCCAGCAGCCCTGACAGGGGAGTAGGCGGCTACACCTTC.

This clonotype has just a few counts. The CDR3: CASSTRGHEQYF. CDR3 bases: TGTGCCAGCAGCACTAGAGGCCACGAGCAGTACTTC. The rearrangement links TRBV7-2 to TRBJ2-7; possible D gene TRBD2, 5 bases. Per germline, CDR1 SGHTA and CDR2 FQGNSA. The CDR3 spans 12 residues. V was pared by 5 bases and J by 5 bases, with 10 bases between.

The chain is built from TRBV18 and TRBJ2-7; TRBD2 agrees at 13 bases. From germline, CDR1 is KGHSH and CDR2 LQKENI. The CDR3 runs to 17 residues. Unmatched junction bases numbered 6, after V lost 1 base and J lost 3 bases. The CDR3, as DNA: TGTGCCAGCTCACCACTCGGGACTAGCGGGAACAACTACGAGCAGTACTTC. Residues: CASSPLGTSGNNYEQYF.

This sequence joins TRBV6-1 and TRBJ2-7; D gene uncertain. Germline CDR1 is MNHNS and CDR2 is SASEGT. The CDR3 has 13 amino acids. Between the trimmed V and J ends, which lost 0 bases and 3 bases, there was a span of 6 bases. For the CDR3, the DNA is TGTGCCAGCAGTGAAGCGTGGCTCTACGAGCAGTACTTC. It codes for CASSEAWLYEQYF.

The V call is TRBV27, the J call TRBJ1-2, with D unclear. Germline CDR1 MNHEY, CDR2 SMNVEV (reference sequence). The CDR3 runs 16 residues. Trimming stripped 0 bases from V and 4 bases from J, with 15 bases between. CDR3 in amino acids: CASSLSAVAHRYGYTF. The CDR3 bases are TGTGCCAGCAGTTTATCGGCAGTAGCCCACCGCTATGGCTACACCTTC.

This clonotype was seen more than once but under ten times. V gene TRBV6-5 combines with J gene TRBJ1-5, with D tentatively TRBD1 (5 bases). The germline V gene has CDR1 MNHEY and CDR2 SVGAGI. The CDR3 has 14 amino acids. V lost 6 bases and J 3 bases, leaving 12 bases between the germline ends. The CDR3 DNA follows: TGTGCCAGCAGCCAGGGAGGTGTCAATCAGCCCCAGCATTTT. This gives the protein CASSQGGVNQPQHF.

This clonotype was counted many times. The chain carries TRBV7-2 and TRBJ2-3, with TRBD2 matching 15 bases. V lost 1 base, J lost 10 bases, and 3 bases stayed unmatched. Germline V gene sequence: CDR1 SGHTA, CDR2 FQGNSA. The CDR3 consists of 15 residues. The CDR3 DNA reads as TGTGCCAGCAGCTTAGGGACTAGCGGGAGGGTGGCGCAGTATTTT. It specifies CASSLGTSGRVAQYF.

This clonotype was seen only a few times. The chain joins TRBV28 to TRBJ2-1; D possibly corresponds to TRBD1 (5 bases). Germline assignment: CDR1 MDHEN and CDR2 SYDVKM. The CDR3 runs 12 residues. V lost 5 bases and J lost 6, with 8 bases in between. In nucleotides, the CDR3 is TGTGCCAGCAGTGACAGAGTCAATGAGCAGTTCTTC. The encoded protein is CASSDRVNEQFF.

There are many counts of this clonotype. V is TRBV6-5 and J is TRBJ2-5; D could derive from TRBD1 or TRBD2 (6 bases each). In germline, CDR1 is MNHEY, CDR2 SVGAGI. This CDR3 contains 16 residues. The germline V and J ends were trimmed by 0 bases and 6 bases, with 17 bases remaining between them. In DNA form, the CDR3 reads TGTGCCAGCAGTTACTCAAGATATGGGGGGCATCAGACCCAGTACTTC. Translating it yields CASSYSRYGGHQTQYF.

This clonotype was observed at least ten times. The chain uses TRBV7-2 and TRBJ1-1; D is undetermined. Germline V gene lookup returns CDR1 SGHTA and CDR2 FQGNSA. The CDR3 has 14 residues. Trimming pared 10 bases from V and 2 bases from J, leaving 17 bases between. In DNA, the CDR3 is TGTGCCACCTCCTGGGGTCGGGGAAACACTGAAGCTTTCTTT. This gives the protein CATSWGRGNTEAFF.

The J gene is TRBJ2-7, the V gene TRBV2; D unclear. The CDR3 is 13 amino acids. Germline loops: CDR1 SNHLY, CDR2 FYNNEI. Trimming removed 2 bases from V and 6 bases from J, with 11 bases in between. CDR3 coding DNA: TGTGCCAGCAGTGAACTCCCCTACGGCGAGCAGTACTTC. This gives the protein CASSELPYGEQYF.

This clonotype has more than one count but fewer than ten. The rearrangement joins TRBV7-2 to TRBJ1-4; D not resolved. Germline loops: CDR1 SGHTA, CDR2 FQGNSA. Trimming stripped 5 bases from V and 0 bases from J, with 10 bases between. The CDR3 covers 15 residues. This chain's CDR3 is CASSPTAATNEKLFF. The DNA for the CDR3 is TGTGCCAGCAGCCCCACGGCAGCAACTAATGAAAAACTGTTTTTT.

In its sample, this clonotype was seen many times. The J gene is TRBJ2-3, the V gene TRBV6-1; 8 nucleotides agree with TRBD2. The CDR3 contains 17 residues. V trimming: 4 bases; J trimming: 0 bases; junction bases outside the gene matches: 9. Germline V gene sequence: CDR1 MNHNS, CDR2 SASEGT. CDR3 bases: TGTGCCAGCAGTGCCTTGTCACTAGCGGCGAGCACAGATACGCAGTATTTT. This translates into CASSALSLAASTDTQYF.

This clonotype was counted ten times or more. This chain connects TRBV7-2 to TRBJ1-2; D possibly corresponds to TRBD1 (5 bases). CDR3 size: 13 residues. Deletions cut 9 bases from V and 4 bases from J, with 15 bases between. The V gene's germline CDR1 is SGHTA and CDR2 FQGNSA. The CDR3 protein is CASTDRGIYGYTF. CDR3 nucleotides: TGTGCCAGTACGGACCGGGGGATCTATGGCTACACCTTC.